This is a list of T cell receptor beta chains from one sample in a study of cytomegalovirus exposure and HLA in healthy donors. Sequencing was performed with immunoSEQ multiplex PCR; in TCRdb, only in-frame clones are kept and a portion is missing. This table has 200,000 to 300,000 clones, around 83% appearing once. Sequenced material: PBMCs. The receptor source for this set is a girl under 10 years old in good health and CMV-seronegative. Each CDR3 is given with its conserved first and last residue. A D gene is named only where the DNA matches it firmly. Not every row has a clone size; where given, it reads once, few, many or a size class.

J: TRBJ1-2; D: TRBD1; V: TRBV15; size: once; DNA: TGTGCCACCAGCAGAGATCCAGGGGGCATCTATGGCTACACCTTC; CDR3: CATSRDPGGIYGYTF
J: TRBJ2-7; D: TRBD1; V: TRBV10-3; size: .; DNA: TGTGCCATCCGGGGTCGGGACAGCTCCTACGAGCAGTACTTC; CDR3: CAIRGRDSSYEQYF
J: TRBJ2-7; D: TRBD2; V: TRBV5-1; size: once; DNA: TGCGCCAGCAGCTTAAGGACAGGGGAGGTACTAGCGGGGGGGCGCTCCTACGAGCAGTACTTC; CDR3: CASSLRTGEVLAGGRSYEQYF
J: TRBJ2-7; D: .; V: TRBV4-1; size: .; DNA: TGCGCCAGCAGCCCACCTGGCAGGGTAAGCTCCTACGAGCAGTACTTC; CDR3: CASSPPGRVSSYEQYF
J: TRBJ2-3; D: .; V: TRBV4-1; size: once; DNA: TGCGCCAGCAGCCAAGTACTGGGGGGGGGCTTGCAGTATTTT; CDR3: CASSQVLGGGLQYF
J: TRBJ2-3; D: TRBD2; V: TRBV5-1; size: .; DNA: TGCGCCAGCAGCCCAGGACTAGCGGGGAGCCATTCCACAGATACGCAGTATTTT; CDR3: CASSPGLAGSHSTDTQYF
J: TRBJ2-1; D: TRBD2; V: TRBV5-5; size: .; DNA: TGTGCCAGCAGCCTAACTAGCGCCTTCTACTCCTACAATGAGCAGTTCTTC; CDR3: CASSLTSAFYSYNEQFF
J: TRBJ2-7; D: TRBD2; V: TRBV13; size: once; DNA: TGTGCCAGCAGCCTCGCGGCAGGACTAGCGTTTCACGAGCAGTACTTC; CDR3: CASSLAAGLAFHEQYF
J: TRBJ1-2; D: TRBD1; V: TRBV10-3; size: .; DNA: TGTGCCATCAGGGGACAGCCTAACTATGGCTACACCTTC; CDR3: CAIRGQPNYGYTF
J: TRBJ1-2; D: .; V: TRBV30; size: .; DNA: TGTGCCTGGAACAGGGTCTATGGCTACACCTTC; CDR3: CAWNRVYGYTF
J: TRBJ2-1; D: TRBD2; V: TRBV9; size: .; DNA: TGTGCCAGCAGCCCCAGGACTAGCGGGGGGGCCTTCCAATTCTTC; CDR3: CASSPRTSGGAFQFF
J: TRBJ1-1; D: .; V: TRBV19; size: few; DNA: TGTGCCAGTAGTAAAGCGCCTTTGAACACTGAAGCTTTCTTT; CDR3: CASSKAPLNTEAFF
J: TRBJ2-6; D: TRBD1; V: TRBV9; size: .; DNA: TGTGCCAGCAGCCCAGGCAGGGGGCTAGGGGCCAACGTCCTGACTTTC; CDR3: CASSPGRGLGANVLTF
J: TRBJ1-1; D: .; V: TRBV5-4; size: .; DNA: TGTGCCAGCAGCCCAAACAGGGTATACGTGAACACTGAAGCTTTCTTT; CDR3: CASSPNRVYVNTEAFF
J: TRBJ2-1; D: .; V: TRBV19; size: .; DNA: TGTGCCAGTAGTCCAGGCTCCTACAATGAGCAGTTCTTC; CDR3: CASSPGSYNEQFF
J: TRBJ1-4; D: .; V: TRBV23-1; size: .; DNA: TGCGCCAGCAGTCAATCGTCCAGGGCAGCTAATGAAAAACTGTTTTTT; CDR3: CASSQSSRAANEKLFF
J: TRBJ1-1; D: .; V: TRBV15; size: .; DNA: TGTGCCACCAGCAGAGCCAGGGGTGAATTGGACACTGAAGCTTTCTTT; CDR3: CATSRARGELDTEAFF
J: TRBJ2-7; D: .; V: TRBV11-2; size: .; DNA: TGTGCCAGCAGCTTCGGCTATGTCCTGACTCCCTACGAGCAGTGCTTC; CDR3: CASSFGYVLTPYEQCF
J: TRBJ1-2; D: .; V: TRBV7-7; size: once; DNA: TGTGCCAGCAGCCTAAGGCACAGGGTTGGCTACACCTTC; CDR3: CASSLRHRVGYTF
J: TRBJ2-5; D: .; V: TRBV27; size: once; DNA: TGTGCCAGCAGTTTCCTTCCTCAGGGCCCCCAAGAGACCCAGTACTTC; CDR3: CASSFLPQGPQETQYF
J: TRBJ1-6; D: .; V: TRBV11-2; size: few; DNA: TGTGCCAGCAGCCCCCGGCGGGCAGACTCCTATAATTCACCCCTCCACTTT; CDR3: CASSPRRADSYNSPLHF
J: TRBJ1-1; D: TRBD1; V: TRBV7-9; size: .; DNA: TGTGCCAGCAGTGTACAGGGGGCCATGAACACTGAAGCTTTCTTT; CDR3: CASSVQGAMNTEAFF
J: TRBJ1-6; D: .; V: TRBV7-9; size: .; DNA: TGTGCCAGCAGCCCCAACAATTTGGGCTCACCCCTCCACTTT; CDR3: CASSPNNLGSPLHF
J: TRBJ2-3; D: TRBD2; V: TRBV9; size: .; DNA: TGTGCCAGCAGCGTAGTAGCGGGGGCAGATACGCAGTATTTT; CDR3: CASSVVAGADTQYF
J: TRBJ1-3; D: .; V: TRBV19; size: .; DNA: TGTGCCAGTAGTATAGATCTTCGGGCTGGAAACACCATATATTTT; CDR3: CASSIDLRAGNTIYF
J: TRBJ1-4; D: .; V: TRBV7-8; size: .; DNA: TGTGCCAGCAGCTTTGGCAGGACTGCAACTAATGAAAAACTGTTTTTT; CDR3: CASSFGRTATNEKLFF
J: TRBJ1-2; D: TRBD1; V: TRBV12-5; size: .; DNA: TGTGCTAGTGGTTTGTCGGGACAGGGTCCACGAGGCTACACCTTC; CDR3: CASGLSGQGPRGYTF
J: TRBJ2-7; D: .; V: TRBV4-2; size: .; DNA: TGTGCCAGCAGCCAAGTAGCTGGAACGGGCTACGAGCAGTACTTC; CDR3: CASSQVAGTGYEQYF
J: TRBJ2-7; D: .; V: TRBV5-1; size: .; DNA: TGCGCCAGCAACTTCGACATGGGGAGCGAGCAGTACTTC; CDR3: CASNFDMGSEQYF
J: TRBJ2-2; D: .; V: TRBV5-1; size: few; DNA: TGCGCCAGCAGCCCGACCCAGGGAAACGGGGAGCTGTTTTTT; CDR3: CASSPTQGNGELFF
J: TRBJ2-5; D: TRBD2; V: TRBV7-9; size: .; DNA: TGTGCCAGCAGCCCCCGTTCCGGGACTAGCGGGAGGGAGACCCAGTACTTC; CDR3: CASSPRSGTSGRETQYF
J: TRBJ1-1; D: .; V: TRBV19; size: .; DNA: TGTGCCAGTAGTATAGGAGGATTCACTGAAGCTTTCTTT; CDR3: CASSIGGFTEAFF
J: TRBJ2-1; D: TRBD2; V: TRBV30; size: .; DNA: TGTGCCTGGATAGCGGGGGGGCCACCCAATGAGCAGTTCTTC; CDR3: CAWIAGGPPNEQFF
J: TRBJ2-2; D: TRBD2; V: TRBV6-5; size: .; DNA: TGTGCCAGCAAGCGGGAGGGGTACACCGGGGAGCTGTTTTTT; CDR3: CASKREGYTGELFF
J: TRBJ2-2; D: TRBD1; V: TRBV29-1; size: .; DNA: TGCAGCGCCGAAGGGACAGGTTCCACCGGGGAGCTGTTTTTT; CDR3: CSAEGTGSTGELFF
J: TRBJ2-2; D: TRBD1; V: TRBV19; size: .; DNA: TGTGCCAGTAGCTCGAGACAGGGTGGCACCGGGGAGCTGTTTTTT; CDR3: CASSSRQGGTGELFF
J: TRBJ1-1; D: TRBD1; V: TRBV10-1; size: .; DNA: TGCGCCAGCAGTCAGGGGGCCTACACTGAAGCTTTCTTT; CDR3: CASSQGAYTEAFF
J: TRBJ1-2; D: .; V: TRBV7-6; size: .; DNA: TGTGCCAGCAGCTTAGCGGCGGGGGGGCTTAACTATGGCTACACCTTC; CDR3: CASSLAAGGLNYGYTF
J: TRBJ2-1; D: TRBD2; V: TRBV2; size: .; DNA: TGTGCCAGCAGGGGACTAGCTTGGGGGCGACATGAGCAGTTCTTC; CDR3: CASRGLAWGRHEQFF
J: TRBJ1-1; D: TRBD1; V: TRBV4-1; size: .; DNA: TGCGCCAGCAGCCACCCTAGACAGGGGAACACTGAAGCTTTCTTT; CDR3: CASSHPRQGNTEAFF
J: TRBJ2-5; D: TRBD2; V: TRBV7-2; size: .; DNA: TGTGCCAGCAGCTTAATAGGGCCCGCGGGAGGGGCCCAGTACTTC; CDR3: CASSLIGPAGGAQYF
J: TRBJ2-1; D: TRBD2; V: TRBV7-3; size: .; DNA: TGTGCCAGCAGCGGGACTAGCGGGGGGACTTACAATGAGCAGTTCTTC; CDR3: CASSGTSGGTYNEQFF
J: TRBJ1-3; D: .; V: TRBV4-1; size: .; DNA: TGCGCCAGCAGCCACGACTTCAGCCCGGGCTCTGGAAACACCATATATTTT; CDR3: CASSHDFSPGSGNTIYF
J: TRBJ2-1; D: .; V: TRBV6-5; size: .; DNA: TGTGCCAGCAGCAGGACAGTCCTCTACAATGAGCAGTTCTTC; CDR3: CASSRTVLYNEQFF
J: TRBJ1-6; D: .; V: TRBV6-6; size: .; DNA: TGTGCCAGCAGTTACTTTTCGACAGCCCAGGGGCCACCCCTCCACTTT; CDR3: CASSYFSTAQGPPLHF
J: TRBJ1-5; D: .; V: TRBV7-2; size: .; DNA: TGTGCCAGCAGCACAGCTTACAATCAGCCCCAGCATTTT; CDR3: CASSTAYNQPQHF
J: TRBJ2-5; D: .; V: TRBV4-2; size: .; DNA: TGTGCCAGCAGCCAAGATCAGGGGAGGGTAGAGACCCAGTACTTC; CDR3: CASSQDQGRVETQYF
J: TRBJ2-5; D: .; V: TRBV4-1; size: .; DNA: TGCGCCAGCAGCCAGGTCCCGGGGAGCCAAGAGACCCAGTACTTC; CDR3: CASSQVPGSQETQYF
J: TRBJ2-7; D: TRBD1; V: TRBV30; size: .; DNA: TGTGCCTGGAGTTTAACTGGGACAGGGGGCTACGAGCAGTACTTC; CDR3: CAWSLTGTGGYEQYF
J: TRBJ1-2; D: TRBD1; V: TRBV27; size: .; DNA: TGTGCCACTAAACGGTATCCCGGACAGGGCTATGGCTACACCTTC; CDR3: CATKRYPGQGYGYTF
J: TRBJ1-5; D: TRBD1; V: TRBV2; size: .; DNA: TGTGCCAGCACGGGACAGGGGGCATTTGCTCAGCCCCAGCATTTT; CDR3: CASTGQGAFAQPQHF
J: TRBJ2-6; D: TRBD2; V: TRBV18; size: .; DNA: TGTGCCAGCTCACGAAGCGGGGCCGGGGCCAACGTCCTGACTTTC; CDR3: CASSRSGAGANVLTF
J: TRBJ2-7; D: TRBD2; V: TRBV9; size: .; DNA: TGTGCCAGCAGCGTGAGGGAGGGTTACGAGCAGTACTTC; CDR3: CASSVREGYEQYF
J: TRBJ2-3; D: TRBD2; V: TRBV2; size: .; DNA: TGTGCCAGCACCGTGGCGAGACTAGCGGGGGGCCTAACAGATACGCAGTATTTT; CDR3: CASTVARLAGGLTDTQYF
J: TRBJ2-3; D: .; V: TRBV10-1; size: .; DNA: TGCGCCAGCAGTGAGCAGGGCACAGATACGCAGTATTTT; CDR3: CASSEQGTDTQYF